What follows are 7 T cell receptor beta chains derived from one specimen sequenced in a study of cytomegalovirus exposure and HLA in healthy donors. Both 60 Vbeta primers and 13 Jbeta primers went into the PCR. Only in-frame clones appear in the TCRdb table, and some are missing; sequencing was by immunoSEQ multiplex PCR. The profile shows 60,000 to 70,000 clones, more than 75% of them singletons. Sequencing used PBMCs. These receptors were taken from a man younger than 35 in good health and CMV-seropositive.

This chain uses TRBV28 with TRBJ1-1; 9 bases are a match to TRBD1. The germline V gene encodes CDR1 MDHEN and CDR2 SYDVKM. With V trimmed by 5 bases and J by 1 base, 2 bases remained unmatched. The CDR3 is made up of 14 amino acids. This chain's CDR3 is CASSTGQGNTEAFF. The CDR3 DNA sequence: TGTGCCAGCAGTACGGGACAGGGGAACACTGAAGCTTTCTTT.

The chain links TRBV4-1 to TRBJ2-7, with D possibly matching TRBD1 (5 bases). CDR1 is MGHRA and CDR2 is YSYEKL in the germline V gene. The ends were cut back, 3 bases at V and 3 bases at J, with 12 bases in the middle. CDR3 length: 14 amino acids. The CDR3 here is CASSHVTGVYEQYF. CDR3 DNA sequence: TGCGCCAGCAGCCACGTAACAGGTGTCTACGAGCAGTACTTC.

The rearrangement links TRBV7-6 to TRBJ2-2, with TRBD2 matching over 10 bases. The junction had 9 bases not matched to a gene; V was cut back by 5 bases and J by 6 bases. This CDR3 has 16 amino acids. The germline gives CDR1 SGHVS, CDR2 FNYEAQ. The CDR3 is CASSPRLAGESGELFF. Written as DNA, the CDR3 is TGTGCCAGCAGCCCGCGGCTAGCGGGAGAATCCGGGGAGCTGTTTTTT.

The rearrangement uses TRBV6-5 and TRBJ2-7, with D possibly TRBD2 on 6 matching bases. V was clipped by 2 bases and J by 3 bases, with 17 bases between them. The CDR3 consists of 16 residues. CDR1 is MNHEY, CDR2 SVGAGI, per germline. CDR3 protein: CASSYPLRGGIYEQYF. Here the CDR3 DNA reads TGTGCCAGCAGTTACCCGTTGCGGGGAGGAATCTACGAGCAGTACTTC.

This rearrangement joins TRBV7-9 to TRBJ1-6; D not resolved. CDR1 and CDR2 from the germline V gene are SEHNR and FQNEAQ (reference sequence). The V gene lost 5 bases and the J gene lost 0 bases, with 11 bases spanning the gap. CDR3 length: 16 residues. The CDR3 here is CASSPQSGSYNSPLHF. CDR3 sequence (DNA): TGTGCCAGCAGCCCCCAATCAGGCTCCTATAATTCACCCCTCCACTTT.

This chain uses TRBV10-2 with TRBJ2-7, with 14 nucleotides matching TRBD2. With V trimmed by 4 bases and J by 6 bases, 5 bases remained unmatched. The germline V gene encodes CDR1 WSHSY and CDR2 SAAADI. This CDR3 is built from 15 residues. In DNA form, the CDR3 reads TGCGCCAGCAGTGGGACTAGCGGGAGGTCGGGCGAGCAGTACTTC. Its protein is CASSGTSGRSGEQYF.

This chain connects TRBV6-1 to TRBJ1-6, with 12 bases aligning to TRBD1. Germline trimming cut 5 bases from V and 11 bases from J; bases unmatched to any gene: 7. The germline V gene encodes CDR1 MNHNS and CDR2 SASEGT. This CDR3 has 15 residues. As DNA, the CDR3 is TGTGCCAGCAGTTCCGGGACAGGGGGCCGGGCACCCCTCCACTTT. Encoded protein: CASSSGTGGRAPLHF.